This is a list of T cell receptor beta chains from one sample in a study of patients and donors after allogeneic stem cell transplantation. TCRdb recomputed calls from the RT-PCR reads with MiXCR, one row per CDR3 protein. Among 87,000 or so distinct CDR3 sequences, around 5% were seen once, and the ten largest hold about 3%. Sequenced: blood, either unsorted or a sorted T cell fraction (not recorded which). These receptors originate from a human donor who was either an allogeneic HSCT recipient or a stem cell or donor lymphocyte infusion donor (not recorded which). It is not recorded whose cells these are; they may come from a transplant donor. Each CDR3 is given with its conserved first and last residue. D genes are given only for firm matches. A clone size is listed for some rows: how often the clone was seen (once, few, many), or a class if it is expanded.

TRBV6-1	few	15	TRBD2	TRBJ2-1	CASWAGSGSYNEQFF	TGTGCCAGCTGGGCGGGTAGCGGGAGTTACAATGAGCAGTTCTTC
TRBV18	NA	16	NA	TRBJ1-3	CASSPSAIGSGNTIYF	TGTGCCAGCTCACCATCTGCCATAGGTTCTGGAAACACCATATATTTT
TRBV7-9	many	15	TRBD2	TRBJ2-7	CASSPLLAGGREQYF	TGTGCCAGCAGCCCATTACTAGCGGGGGGGCGTGAGCAGTACTTC
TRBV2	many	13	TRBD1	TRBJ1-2	CASRRGRDYGYTF	TGTGCCAGCAGGAGGGGGCGCGACTATGGCTACACCTTC
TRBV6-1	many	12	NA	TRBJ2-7	CASSETRHEQYF	TGTGCCAGCAGTGAAACTCGCCACGAGCAGTACTTC
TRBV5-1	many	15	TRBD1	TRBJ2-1	CASGEGQGLYNEQFF	TGCGCCAGCGGGGAGGGACAGGGCCTCTACAATGAGCAGTTCTTC
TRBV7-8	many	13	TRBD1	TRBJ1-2	CASSSDRGTGYTF	TGTGCCAGCAGCTCCGACAGGGGGACTGGCTACACCTTC
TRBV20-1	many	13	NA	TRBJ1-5	CSARDLRNQPQHF	TGCAGTGCTCGGGACCTGAGGAATCAGCCCCAGCATTTT
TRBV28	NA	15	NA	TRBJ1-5	CASSEGFRGNQPQHF	TGTGCCAGCAGTGAGGGGTTTCGGGGCAATCAGCCCCAGCATTTT
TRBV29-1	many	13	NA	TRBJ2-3	CSVSLLGADTQYF	TGCAGCGTTTCTCTGCTAGGTGCAGATACGCAGTATTTT
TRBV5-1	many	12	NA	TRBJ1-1	CAGPSDKVEAFF	TGCGCCGGACCTTCTGATAAAGTAGAAGCTTTCTTT
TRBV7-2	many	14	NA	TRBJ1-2	CASSPRGGNYGYTF	TGTGCCAGCAGCCCCCGTGGGGGGAACTATGGCTACACCTTC
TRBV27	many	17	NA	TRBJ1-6	CASSLRQGQGYNSPLHF	TGTGCCAGCAGTTTACGGCAGGGTCAAGGGTATAATTCACCCCTCCACTTT
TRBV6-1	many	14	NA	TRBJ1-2	CASSENPWNYGYTF	TGTGCCAGCAGTGAAAATCCTTGGAACTATGGCTACACCTTC
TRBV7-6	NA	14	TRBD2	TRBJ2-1	CASLPGREDSEQFF	TGTGCCAGCCTCCCGGGGCGGGAGGACTCTGAGCAGTTCTTC
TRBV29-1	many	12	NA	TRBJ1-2	CSVLGGHYGYTF	TGCAGCGTTTTAGGGGGACACTATGGCTACACCTTC
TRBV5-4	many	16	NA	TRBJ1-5	CASSLGGPDSNQPQHF	TGTGCCAGCAGCTTGGGGGGGCCGGACAGCAATCAGCCCCAGCATTTT
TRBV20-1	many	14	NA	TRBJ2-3	CSVDAGGGTDTQYF	TGCAGTGTAGACGCCGGGGGTGGCACAGATACGCAGTATTTT
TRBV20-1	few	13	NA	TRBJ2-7	CSARRPLMYEQYF	TGCAGTGCGCGCAGGCCCTTGATGTACGAGCAGTACTTC
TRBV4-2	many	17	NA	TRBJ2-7	CASSVELTGPNSYEQYF	TGTGCCAGCAGCGTAGAGTTAACAGGGCCCAACTCCTACGAGCAGTACTTC
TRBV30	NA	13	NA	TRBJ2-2	CAWSPRGAGELFF	TGTGCCTGGAGTCCCAGGGGCGCCGGGGAGCTGTTTTTT
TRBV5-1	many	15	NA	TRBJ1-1	CASSLTELGYTEAFF	TGCGCCAGCAGCTTGACAGAGCTGGGGTATACTGAAGCTTTCTTT
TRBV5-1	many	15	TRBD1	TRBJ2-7	CASSWGQAGTYEQYF	TGCGCCAGCAGCTGGGGACAGGCGGGGACCTACGAGCAGTACTTC
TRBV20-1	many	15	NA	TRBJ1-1	CSAPPLGLTDTEAFF	TGCAGTGCCCCCCCGCTGGGACTTACTGACACTGAAGCTTTCTTT
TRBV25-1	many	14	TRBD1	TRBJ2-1	CASSGTGWSGEQFF	TGTGCCAGCAGTGGGACAGGGTGGAGTGGTGAGCAGTTCTTC
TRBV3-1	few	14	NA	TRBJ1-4	CASSQGTLNEKLFF	TGTGCCAGCAGCCAAGGGACCTTAAATGAAAAACTGTTTTTT
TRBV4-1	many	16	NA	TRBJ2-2	CASSQEMSRGSGELFF	TGCGCCAGCAGCCAAGAAATGTCAAGGGGGAGCGGGGAGCTGTTTTTT
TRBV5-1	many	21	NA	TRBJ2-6	CASSLSAGTRDFISGANVLTF	TGCGCCAGCAGCTTGTCTGCAGGGACACGTGATTTTATCTCTGGGGCCAACGTCCTGACTTTC
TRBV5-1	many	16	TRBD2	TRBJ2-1	CASSLTLAGGPNEQFF	TGCGCCAGCAGCTTAACGCTAGCGGGAGGGCCCAATGAGCAGTTCTTC
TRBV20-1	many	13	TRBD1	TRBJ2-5	CSAERTGEETQYF	TGCAGTGCCGAACGGACAGGGGAAGAGACCCAGTACTTC
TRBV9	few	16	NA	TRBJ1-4	CASSPGAQRTNEKLFF	TGTGCCAGCAGCCCAGGAGCCCAAAGAACTAATGAAAAACTGTTTTTT
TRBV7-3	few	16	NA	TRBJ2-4	CASSLGPRVAKNIQYF	TGTGCCAGCAGCTTAGGACCAAGAGTAGCCAAAAACATTCAGTACTTC
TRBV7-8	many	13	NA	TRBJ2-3	CASSFQPDDTQYF	TGTGCCAGCAGCTTCCAACCCGATGATACGCAGTATTTT
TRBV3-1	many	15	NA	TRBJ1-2	CASSLSTVSLYGYTF	TGTGCCAGCAGCCTCTCGACAGTTTCCCTCTATGGCTACACCTTC
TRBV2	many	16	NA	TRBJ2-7	CASSDRGQQGSYEQYF	TGTGCCAGCAGTGATCGCGGCCAGCAAGGCTCCTACGAGCAGTACTTC
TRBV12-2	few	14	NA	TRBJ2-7	CASRFGIPGEEQYF	TGTGCAAGTCGCTTCGGGATCCCCGGGGAAGAGCAGTACTTC
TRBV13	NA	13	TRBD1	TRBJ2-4	CASSFTGANIQYF	TGTGCCAGCAGCTTCACAGGGGCTAACATTCAGTACTTC
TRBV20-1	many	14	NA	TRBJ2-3	CSASKTDETDTQYF	TGCAGTGCTAGCAAAACGGACGAAACAGATACGCAGTATTTT
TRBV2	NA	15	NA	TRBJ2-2	CASIRGEPGTGELFF	TGTGCCAGCATCAGGGGAGAACCGGGCACCGGGGAGCTGTTTTTT
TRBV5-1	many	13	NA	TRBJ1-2	CASRAGTNYGYTF	TGCGCCAGTCGAGCAGGGACTAACTATGGCTACACCTTC
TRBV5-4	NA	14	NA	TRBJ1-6	CASSLDRDNSPLHF	TGTGCCAGCAGCTTGGACAGGGATAATTCACCCCTCCACTTT
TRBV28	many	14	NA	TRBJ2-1	CASSLLARYNEQFF	TGTGCCAGCAGTCTACTAGCTCGCTACAATGAGCAGTTCTTC
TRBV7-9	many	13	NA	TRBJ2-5	CASSLLAQETQYF	TGTGCCAGCAGCTTGCTAGCACAAGAGACCCAGTACTTC
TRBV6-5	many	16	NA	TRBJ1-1	CASSYSIGGMNTEAFF	TGTGCCAGCAGTTACTCGATAGGGGGAATGAACACTGAAGCTTTCTTT
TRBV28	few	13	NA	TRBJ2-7	CASKLALGTQQYF	TGTGCCAGCAAGTTAGCCTTAGGGACACAGCAGTACTTC
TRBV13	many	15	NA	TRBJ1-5	CASSRGVGEGQPQHF	TGTGCCAGCAGCCGGGGGGTAGGGGAGGGTCAGCCCCAGCATTTT
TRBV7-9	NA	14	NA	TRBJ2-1	CASSPVGRSNEQFF	TGTGCCAGCAGCCCCGTGGGGCGTAGCAATGAGCAGTTCTTC
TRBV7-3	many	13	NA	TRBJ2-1	CASSLGEYNEQFF	TGTGCCAGCAGCTTGGGCGAATACAATGAGCAGTTCTTC
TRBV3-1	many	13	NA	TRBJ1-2	CASSRISADGYTF	TGTGCCAGCAGCCGGATTTCCGCGGATGGCTACACCTTC
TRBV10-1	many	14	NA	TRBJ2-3	CASSDAGNTDTQYF	TGCGCCAGCAGTGATGCGGGGAACACAGATACGCAGTATTTT
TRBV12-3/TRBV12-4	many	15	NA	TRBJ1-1	CASSVYLRSGTEAFF	TGTGCCAGCAGTGTATACCTCCGGTCGGGCACTGAAGCTTTCTTT
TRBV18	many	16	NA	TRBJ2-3	CASSPGSPSVTDTQYF	TGTGCCAGCTCACCAGGCTCACCCTCTGTCACAGATACGCAGTATTTT